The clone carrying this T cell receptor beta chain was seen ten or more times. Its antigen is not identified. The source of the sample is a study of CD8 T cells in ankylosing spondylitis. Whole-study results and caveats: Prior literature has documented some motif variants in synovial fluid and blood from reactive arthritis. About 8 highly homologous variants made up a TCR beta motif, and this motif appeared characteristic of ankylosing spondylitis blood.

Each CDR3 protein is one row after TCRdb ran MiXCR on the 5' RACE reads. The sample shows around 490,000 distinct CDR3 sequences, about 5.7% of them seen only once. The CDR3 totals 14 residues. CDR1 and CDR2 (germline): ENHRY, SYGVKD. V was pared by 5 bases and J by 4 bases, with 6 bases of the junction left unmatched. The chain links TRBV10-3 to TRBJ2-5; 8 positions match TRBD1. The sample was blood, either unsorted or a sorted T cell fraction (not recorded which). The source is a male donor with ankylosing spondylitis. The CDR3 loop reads CAISPQGGLETQYF. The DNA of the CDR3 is TGTGCCATCAGTCCACAGGGGGGTTTAGAGACCCAGTACTTC.